This T cell receptor (beta chain) was obtained from a study of CD8 T cells in ankylosing spondylitis (dated by TCRdb to 2016 to 2017). About the investigation overall: To find TCR variants linked to disease, the study profiled T cell receptor beta repertoires in ankylosing spondylitis patients and healthy donors. Samples of peripheral blood were taken, and for ankylosing spondylitis patients, synovial fluid was collected as well. The full study cohort was made up of about 25 ankylosing spondylitis patients and 95 to 130 healthy donors.

Trimming leaves V shorter by 7 bases and J shorter by 4 bases, with the junction holding 8 bases beyond the gene matches. CDR1 SQVTM and CDR2 ANQGSEA were looked up in the germline V gene. From the cysteine through the phenylalanine, the CDR3 covers 13 amino acids. Only the CDR3 part of the read is kept: 39 bases, read in frame from the first base. Results and caveats for the whole study, not just this receptor: Some motif variants had previously been reported in the synovial fluid and blood of reactive arthritis patients, which suggests shared mechanisms of disease initiation. In peripheral blood, the disease-linked clones were found at relatively low frequencies and had a CD8+ phenotype. Significant enrichment of the disease-linked clones was reported in matched synovial fluid samples from ankylosing spondylitis patients. Blood from ankylosing spondylitis patients appeared to be characterized by a TCR beta motif made up of under 10 highly homologous amino acid variants.

This clonotype turned up a few times. Its antigen remains undetermined. Base qualities were left out, and no much larger clone turns up one base away. Sequenced using an Illumina HiSeq 2500. Quantitative 5'-RACE with molecular barcodes was the method used to prepare the TCR beta libraries. Under the source paper's analysis protocol: A new computational method, built on a probabilistic model of VDJ rearrangement, was used to identify disease-linked TCR variants. The public reads were run again by TCRdb, first through fastp at Q25 and then through MiXCR, and only productive beta chains were kept. CDR3 protein sequences are deduplicated, and each keeps its most common genes and DNA. These V and J calls rely on TCRdb rather than the paper's analysis. Present in this sample are fewer than 400,000 distinct CDR3 sequences, roughly 8% of which were seen just once. Clones ranked in the top ten supply roughly 15% of the sample.

The receptor's source is a male donor with ankylosing spondylitis. What was sequenced was blood, either unsorted or a sorted T cell fraction (not recorded which). The chain was built from TRBV29-1 and TRBJ2-3; 7 central bases correspond to TRBD1. CDR3 sequence: CSAPTGLSDTQYF. The DNA sequence is given as TGCAGCGCCCCGACAGGGTTGTCAGATACGCAGTATTTT.